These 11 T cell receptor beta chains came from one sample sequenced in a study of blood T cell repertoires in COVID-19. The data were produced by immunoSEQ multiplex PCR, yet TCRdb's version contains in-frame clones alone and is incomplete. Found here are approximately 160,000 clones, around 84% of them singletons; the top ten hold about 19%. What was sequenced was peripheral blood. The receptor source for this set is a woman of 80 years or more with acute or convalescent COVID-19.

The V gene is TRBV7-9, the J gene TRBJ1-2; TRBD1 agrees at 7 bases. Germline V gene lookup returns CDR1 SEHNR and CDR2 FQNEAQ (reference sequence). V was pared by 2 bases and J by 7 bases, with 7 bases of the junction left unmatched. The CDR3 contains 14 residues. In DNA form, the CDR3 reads TGTGCCAGCAGCTTAACGTCGCAGGGGGGTGGCTACACCTTC. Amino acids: CASSLTSQGGGYTF.

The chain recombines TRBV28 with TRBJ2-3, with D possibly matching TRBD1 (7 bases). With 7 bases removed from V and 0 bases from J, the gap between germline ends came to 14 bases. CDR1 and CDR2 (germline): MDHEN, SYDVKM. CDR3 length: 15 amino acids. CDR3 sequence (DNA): TGTGCCAGCAAAGTCTCAGGGGGGAGCACAGATACGCAGTATTTT. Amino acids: CASKVSGGSTDTQYF.

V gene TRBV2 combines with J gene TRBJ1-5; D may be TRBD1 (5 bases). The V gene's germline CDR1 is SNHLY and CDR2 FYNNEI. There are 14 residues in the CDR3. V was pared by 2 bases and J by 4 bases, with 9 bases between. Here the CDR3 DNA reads TGTGCCAGCAGTGAAATAAGGGGTAATCAGCCCCAGCATTTT. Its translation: CASSEIRGNQPQHF.

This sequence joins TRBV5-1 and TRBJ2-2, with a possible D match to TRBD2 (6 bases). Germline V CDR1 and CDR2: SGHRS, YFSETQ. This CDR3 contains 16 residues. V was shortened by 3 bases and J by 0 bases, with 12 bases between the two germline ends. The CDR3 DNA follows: TGCGCCAGCAGCTGGCTGGGGGGAACGAACACCGGGGAGCTGTTTTTT. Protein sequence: CASSWLGGTNTGELFF.

The CDR3 DNA reads as TGTGCCAGCAAGACAGGGTGGTCCACTGAAGCTTTCTTT. This translates into CASKTGWSTEAFF. V usage is TRBV6-5 and J usage is TRBJ1-1, with TRBD1 matching 7 bases. This CDR3 has 13 residues. CDR1 and CDR2 (germline): MNHEY, SVGAGI. With V trimmed by 7 bases and J by 4 bases, 6 bases remained unmatched.

In DNA form, the CDR3 reads TGTGCCAGCAGCTTGGGGGAGGGCGTCGGTGAAAAACTGTTTTTT. Its translation: CASSLGEGVGEKLFF. The chain has TRBV5-6 and TRBJ1-4; D is ambiguous. V lost 0 bases, J lost 7 bases, and 13 bases lay in between. The CDR3 has 15 residues. Germline CDR1 SGHDT, CDR2 YYEEEE.

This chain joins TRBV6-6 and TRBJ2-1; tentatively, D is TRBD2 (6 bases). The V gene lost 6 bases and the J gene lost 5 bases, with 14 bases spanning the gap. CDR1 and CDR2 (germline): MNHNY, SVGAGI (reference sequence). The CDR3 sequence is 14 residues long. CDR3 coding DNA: TGTGCCAGCAGCCTGGGACTGGAGAACAATGAGCAGTTCTTC. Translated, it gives CASSLGLENNEQFF.

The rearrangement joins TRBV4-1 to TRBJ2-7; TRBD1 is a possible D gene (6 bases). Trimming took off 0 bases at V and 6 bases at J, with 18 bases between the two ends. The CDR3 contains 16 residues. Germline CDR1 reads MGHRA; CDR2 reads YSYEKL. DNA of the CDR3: TGCGCCAGCAGCCAAGATTTCGGACAGCCCCTTCTCGAGCAGTACTTC. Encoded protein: CASSQDFGQPLLEQYF.

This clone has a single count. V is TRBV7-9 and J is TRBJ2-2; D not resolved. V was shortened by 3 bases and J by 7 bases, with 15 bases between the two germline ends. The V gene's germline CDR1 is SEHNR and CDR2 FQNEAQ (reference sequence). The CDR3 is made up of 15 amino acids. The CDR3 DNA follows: TGTGCCAGCAGCTTTAGCAGCCCCGGCCACGGGGAGCTGTTTTTT. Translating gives CASSFSSPGHGELFF.

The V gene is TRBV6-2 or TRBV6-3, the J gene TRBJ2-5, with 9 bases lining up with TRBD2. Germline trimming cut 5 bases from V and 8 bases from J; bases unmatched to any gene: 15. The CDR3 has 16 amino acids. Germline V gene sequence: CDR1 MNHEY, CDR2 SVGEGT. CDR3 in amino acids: CASSRTSSGDAVTQYF. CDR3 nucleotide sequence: TGTGCCAGCAGTCGGACTTCTAGCGGGGATGCAGTTACCCAGTACTTC.

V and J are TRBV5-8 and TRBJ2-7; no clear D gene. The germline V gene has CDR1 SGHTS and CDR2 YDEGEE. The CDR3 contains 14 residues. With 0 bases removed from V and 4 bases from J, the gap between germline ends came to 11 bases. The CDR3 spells CASSLAADYYEQYF. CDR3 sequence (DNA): TGTGCCAGCAGCTTGGCCGCAGATTATTACGAGCAGTACTTC.